Listed below are T cell receptor beta chains from one sample, sequenced in a study of Graves' ophthalmopathy and Graves' hyperthyroidism. TCRdb processed the multiplex PCR reads anew with MiXCR; each CDR3 protein has one entry. This table has 500,000 to 800,000 distinct CDR3 sequences, about 38% appearing once. Material for sequencing was peripheral blood. The receptors shown here come from an adult man with Graves' ophthalmopathy. Each CDR3 is given with its conserved first and last residue. The D gene is left open where the match is weak. Size is stated for part of the rows, as once, few or many counts, or as a class when the clone is expanded.

d_call clone_size j_call v_call cdr3_aa cdr3_nt
NA NA TRBJ1-1 TRBV15 CATSNREGESEAFF TGTGCCACCAGCAATCGAGAAGGGGAAAGTGAAGCTTTCTTT
TRBD1 NA TRBJ2-6 TRBV29-1 CSGGTEANVLTF TGCAGCGGGGGGACAGAGGCCAACGTCCTGACTTTC
NA many TRBJ1-1 TRBV20-1 CSARAQLNTEAFF TGCAGTGCTAGAGCACAGCTAAACACTGAAGCTTTCTTT
NA NA TRBJ2-5 TRBV3-1 CASSTRLELETQYF TGTGCCAGCAGCACACGACTAGAGCTGGAGACCCAGTACTTC
TRBD1 NA TRBJ1-6 TRBV7-2 CASSFRGAVLPNSPLHF TGTGCCAGCAGCTTCAGGGGGGCCGTCCTCCCCAATTCACCCCTCCACTTT
NA few TRBJ1-2 TRBV2 CASSAVSDYGYTF TGTGCCAGCTCAGCCGTCAGCGACTATGGCTACACCTTC
NA many TRBJ2-7 TRBV7-9 CASSHAQARSYEQYF TGTGCCAGCAGTCACGCACAGGCGCGCTCCTACGAGCAGTACTTC
TRBD1 NA TRBJ1-1 TRBV30 CAWSVQGVGTEAFF TGTGCCTGGAGTGTACAGGGGGTTGGTACTGAAGCTTTCTTT
NA NA TRBJ1-4 TRBV10-3 CAISESVRQREGNEKLFF TGTGCCATCAGTGAGTCTGTGCGACAGAGGGAGGGGAATGAAAAACTGTTTTTT
TRBD1 few TRBJ1-6 TRBV4-2 CASSPNPTGGSPLHF TGTGCCAGCAGCCCAAATCCTACAGGGGGCTCACCCCTCCACTTT
NA NA TRBJ2-6 TRBV20-1 CSARDPTLGSTSGANVLTF TGCAGTGCTAGAGATCCCACACTCGGGAGTACCTCTGGGGCCAACGTCCTGACTTTC
TRBD1 NA TRBJ2-5 TRBV7-9 CASSQDRGVSETQYF TGTGCCAGCAGCCAGGACAGGGGCGTTTCGGAGACCCAGTACTTC
NA few TRBJ1-6 TRBV25-1 CASSFRTGVSPLHF TGTGCCAGCAGTTTCCGGACCGGGGTTTCACCCCTCCACTTT
TRBD2 many TRBJ2-7 TRBV29-1 CSVDGSGAREQYF TGCAGCGTTGACGGCAGCGGGGCGCGGGAGCAGTACTTC
NA NA TRBJ1-1 TRBV5-1 CASSLYTEALF TGCGCCAGCAGCCTCTACACTGAAGCTCTCTTT
TRBD1 few TRBJ2-7 TRBV20-1 CSATFGTGGTYEQYF TGCAGTGCAACCTTCGGGACAGGGGGAACCTACGAGCAGTACTTC
TRBD2 NA TRBJ2-7 TRBV6-1 CASSPGLASTYEQYF TGTGCCAGCAGCCCGGGACTAGCGTCGACCTACGAGCAGTACTTC
NA many TRBJ1-1 TRBV5-6 CASSSRRTTEAFF TGTGCCAGCAGCTCACGGAGAACAACTGAAGCTTTCTTT
TRBD2 NA TRBJ2-2 TRBV7-9 CASSSVAGGTGELFF TGTGCCAGCAGCTCGGTAGCGGGGGGGACCGGGGAGCTGTTTTTT
NA once TRBJ2-1 TRBV2 CASSEAGNYNEQFF TGTGCCAGCAGTGAAGCGGGAAACTACAATGAGCAGTTCTTC
TRBD1 NA TRBJ1-1 TRBV7-9 CASSFTGGARIDTEAFF TGTGCCAGCAGCTTCACAGGGGGGGCCAGAATCGACACTGAAGCTTTCTTT
NA NA TRBJ1-1 TRBV30 CAWSDGNTEAFF TGTGCCTGGAGTGATGGGAACACTGAAGCTTTCTTT
NA NA TRBJ2-6 TRBV27 CASSSAVVYSGANVLTF TGTGCCAGCAGTTCAGCCGTAGTGTACTCTGGGGCCAACGTCCTGACTTTC
TRBD1 NA TRBJ1-2 TRBV25-1 CAGSEGRQGNYGYTF TGTGCCGGCAGTGAAGGGAGACAGGGAAACTATGGCTACACCTTC
TRBD1 many TRBJ1-6 TRBV7-9 CASSFGQGGRSPLHF TGTGCCAGCAGCTTCGGACAGGGGGGACGGTCACCCCTCCACTTT
NA NA TRBJ1-1 TRBV10-2 CASSEARQLNTEAFF TGTGCCAGCAGTGAAGCGCGACAGCTGAACACTGAAGCTTTCTTT
NA NA TRBJ1-2 TRBV10-3 CAISKGGGYGYTF TGTGCCATCAGCAAGGGGGGAGGCTATGGCTACACCTTC
TRBD2 NA TRBJ2-5 TRBV29-1 CSVEGGQETQYF TGCAGCGTTGAGGGAGGGCAAGAGACCCAGTACTTC
NA NA TRBJ1-2 TRBV11-2 CASSGIGDPYYGYTF TGTGCCAGCAGCGGAATCGGGGATCCCTACTATGGCTACACCTTC
NA NA TRBJ2-5 TRBV25-1 CASRGDIETQYF TGTGCCAGCCGGGGCGATATAGAGACCCAGTACTTC
NA many TRBJ2-2 TRBV11-2 CASSQRQLNTGELFF TGTGCCAGCAGCCAAAGACAGTTGAACACCGGGGAGCTGTTTTTT
NA NA TRBJ2-7 TRBV5-6 CAGSQDRLYEQYF TGTGCCGGCAGCCAAGATCGGCTCTACGAGCAGTACTTC
NA few TRBJ1-2 TRBV6-6 CATRLIYGYTF TGTGCCACCCGACTGATCTATGGCTACACCTTC
NA NA TRBJ2-7 TRBV9 CASSVGAPGGHEQYF TGTGCCAGCAGCGTAGGGGCTCCCGGAGGGCACGAGCAGTACTTC
NA NA TRBJ2-1 TRBV25-1 CASSPQYNEQFF TGTGCCAGCAGTCCTCAGTACAATGAGCAGTTCTTC